The 25 T cell receptor beta chains in this list originate from one sample, sequenced in a study of cytomegalovirus exposure and HLA in healthy donors. PCR amplification relied on 60 Vbeta primers (plus 13 Jbeta primers). Repertoires were generated with immunoSEQ multiplex PCR, while TCRdb's copy carries only in-frame clones and drops some. The table records about 180,000 clones, more than 75% of them present only once. Sequenced sample: PBMCs. These receptors originate from a man in his forties in good health and CMV-seronegative.

The chain employs TRBV28 and TRBJ1-5, with D possibly TRBD1 on 6 matching bases. V was trimmed by 4 bases and J by 3 bases, leaving 16 bases between them. Germline values: CDR1 MDHEN, CDR2 SYDVKM. The length of the CDR3 is 16 residues. The CDR3 reads CASSSPRGGFNQPQHF. In nucleotides, the CDR3 is TGTGCCAGCAGTTCCCCTAGGGGGGGGTTCAATCAGCCCCAGCATTTT.

Worth noting for this clone: At one end, the junction sequence differs from germline, possibly due to a read error. The chain uses TRBV11-3 and TRBJ2-7; 12 bases line up with TRBD1. This CDR3 comprises 16 residues. In germline, CDR1 is SGHNT, CDR2 YENEEA. The CDR3, as DNA: TGTGCCACCAGCAGGGGGGGGACAGGGGGCGGGTACGAGCAGTACTTC. It specifies CATSRGGTGGGYEQYF.

This chain joins TRBV28 and TRBJ2-7; the D gene is possibly TRBD2 (5 bases). CDR3 size: 13 residues. Germline V gene data show CDR1 as MDHEN and CDR2 as SYDVKM. V was cut by 6 bases and J by 6 bases, with 15 bases left in between. In nucleotides, the CDR3 is TGTGCCAGCAGCGCAGGAGGTACGCGCGAGCAGTACTTC. This codes for CASSAGGTREQYF.

The chain carries TRBV30 and TRBJ2-7; possibly TRBD1 for D (6 bases). V dropped 6 bases and J dropped 2 bases, with 20 bases sitting between them. CDR1 GTSNPN and CDR2 SVGIG come from the germline V gene (reference sequence). There are 15 residues in the CDR3. In nucleotides, the CDR3 is TGTGCCTGCCAACCTCTGGGGGCCCTTACCTACGAGCAGTACTTC. Translation: CACQPLGALTYEQYF.

This clone has a handful of counts. The chain employs TRBV29-1 and TRBJ2-3, with D maybe TRBD1 (6 bases). The CDR3 has 14 amino acids. CDR1 is SQVTM, CDR2 ANQGSEA, per germline. Trimming pared 1 base from V and 3 bases from J, leaving 11 bases between. The CDR3 protein is CSVEGPTGTDTQYF. In nucleotides, the CDR3 is TGCAGCGTTGAAGGACCAACAGGGACAGATACGCAGTATTTT.

The V and J genes are TRBV5-1 and TRBJ2-2; 8 bases align to TRBD2. The CDR3 is 15 residues long. Germline V gene lookup returns CDR1 SGHRS and CDR2 YFSETQ. The trim removed 0 bases at V and 5 bases at J, leaving 3 bases unmatched. The CDR3, as DNA: TGCGCCAGCAGCTTGGTAGCGGGGTCAACCGGGGAGCTGTTTTTT. It specifies CASSLVAGSTGELFF.

This chain connects TRBV7-3 to TRBJ2-5; D may be TRBD1 (5 bases). The closer fit of TRBJ2-7 to the DNA end suggests the J call may be wrong. The germline V gene has CDR1 SGHTA and CDR2 FQGTGA. The CDR3 runs to 12 residues. DNA of the CDR3: TGTGCCAGCAGCTTCATTAGGGGCGAGCAGTACTTC. Translation: CASSFIRGEQYF.

The rearrangement uses TRBV2 and TRBJ2-3, with D possibly matching TRBD2 (6 bases). The CDR3 covers 14 residues. From germline, CDR1 is SNHLY and CDR2 FYNNEI. V gave up 8 bases and J gave up 4 bases, with 16 bases separating them. CDR3 nucleotides: TGTGCCAGCGGAGGGCAGGGCTTTTCAGATACGCAGTATTTT. This translates into CASGGQGFSDTQYF.

This clone was found a few times. The V call is TRBV7-2, the J call TRBJ1-5; TRBD1 aligns across 8 bases. The CDR3 has 15 residues. The trim removed 3 bases at V and 3 bases at J, leaving 4 bases unmatched. Germline V gives CDR1 SGHTA, CDR2 FQGNSA. DNA for the CDR3: TGTGCCAGCAGCTTTACAGGGGGATCCAATCAGCCCCAGCATTTT. Protein product: CASSFTGGSNQPQHF.

The chain recombines TRBV15 with TRBJ2-1, with 8 bases matching TRBD1. J was trimmed by 4 bases and V by 4 bases; bases with no gene match: 3. This CDR3 contains 14 residues. Germline lookup yields CDR1 LNHNV and CDR2 YYDKDF (reference sequence). The DNA of the CDR3 is TGTGCCACCAGCACTAGGACAGGGTACAATGAGCAGTTCTTC. Translated: CATSTRTGYNEQFF.

J is TRBJ2-7 and V is TRBV19; 10 nucleotides agree with TRBD1. Germline lookup yields CDR1 LNHDA and CDR2 SQIVND (reference sequence). V shed 5 bases, J shed 4 bases, and the junction held 14 bases outside the gene matches. The CDR3 extends over 17 amino acids. The CDR3 DNA is TGTGCCAGTAGTTCCCCAGGTGGGGGACAGGGGTCGTACGAGCAGTACTTC. Protein: CASSSPGGGQGSYEQYF. The whole variable domain, remainder taken from reference TRBV19 and TRBJ2-7, is DGGITQSPKYLFRKEGQNVTLSCEQNLNHDAMYWYRQDPGQGLRLIYYSQIVNDFQKGDIAEGYSVSREKKESFPLTVTSAQKNPTAFYLCASSSPGGGQGSYEQYFGPGTRLTVT.

In DNA form, the CDR3 reads TGTGCCAGCAGTCCCGACAGGGGGTACGATCAGCCCCAGCATTTT. This translates into CASSPDRGYDQPQHF. J is TRBJ1-5 and V is TRBV28, with 9 bases matching TRBD1. The CDR3 sequence is 15 residues long. In germline, CDR1 is MDHEN, CDR2 SYDVKM. Trimming removed 5 bases from V and 5 bases from J; junction bases left unmatched: 7. Looking up the rest from reference TRBV28 and TRBJ1-5 gives the full variable domain: DVKVTQSSRYLVKRTGEKVFLECVQDMDHENMFWYRQDPGLGLRLIYFSYDVKMKEKGDIPEGYSVSREKKERFSLILESASTNQTSMYLCASSPDRGYDQPQHFGDGTRLSIL.

The V call is TRBV15, the J call TRBJ2-7; D unclear. Germline CDR1 reads LNHNV; CDR2 reads YYDKDF (reference sequence). V was pared by 0 bases and J by 0 bases, with 6 bases between. The CDR3 has 14 residues. The CDR3 DNA is TGTGCCACCAGCAGAGAGAGGAGCTCCTACGAGCAGTACTTC. Translating it yields CATSRERSSYEQYF.

The V call is TRBV5-1, the J call TRBJ2-5; perhaps TRBD1 as D (6 bases). Trimming cost V 0 bases and J 4 bases, with 13 bases left between them. Germline values: CDR1 SGHRS, CDR2 YFSETQ. The CDR3 runs 15 residues. The CDR3 region is CASSLEGRGGETQYF. The DNA for the CDR3 is TGCGCCAGCAGCTTGGAGGGCAGGGGCGGAGAGACCCAGTACTTC.

The chain joins TRBV28 to TRBJ1-1, with D hard to call. The germline gives CDR1 MDHEN, CDR2 SYDVKM. V gave up 1 base and J gave up 1 base, with 13 bases separating them. The CDR3 has 16 residues. The CDR3 nucleotides are TGTGCCAGCAGTTTATTGGGGATAGCGGAGAACACTGAAGCTTTCTTT. Amino acid sequence: CASSLLGIAENTEAFF. Looking up the rest from reference TRBV28 and TRBJ1-1 gives the full variable domain: DVKVTQSSRYLVKRTGEKVFLECVQDMDHENMFWYRQDPGLGLRLIYFSYDVKMKEKGDIPEGYSVSREKKERFSLILESASTNQTSMYLCASSLLGIAENTEAFFGQGTRLTVV.

V usage is TRBV5-4 and J usage is TRBJ2-2; 9 bases match TRBD2. The length of the CDR3 is 16 residues. Germline V CDR1 and CDR2: SGHNT, YYREEE (reference sequence). V lost 0 bases and J lost 4; bases outside the gene matches: 4. This chain's CDR3 is CASSLAPSGITGELFF. The CDR3 bases are TGTGCCAGCAGCTTGGCCCCTAGCGGGATCACCGGGGAGCTGTTTTTT.

Points on this clone: The junction differs from germline at one of its ends, possibly a read error. This chain uses TRBV10-3 with TRBJ1-5, with a tentative D call TRBD1 (5 bases). The length of the CDR3 is 13 residues. CDR1 is ENHRY, CDR2 SYGVKD, per germline. CDR3 nucleotides: TGTGCCATCAGTGAGTCCAAGACAGCACCCTTAAACTTT. It specifies CAISESKTAPLNF.

A few counts support this clone. The chain combines TRBV11-2 with TRBJ2-1, with D possibly matching TRBD2 (5 bases). This CDR3 contains 13 residues. Trimming took off 5 bases at V and 4 bases at J, with 9 bases between the two ends. From germline, CDR1 is SGHAT and CDR2 FQNNGV. CDR3 nucleotide sequence: TGTGCCAGCAGCCCCGAGGGTTACAATGAGCAGTTCTTC. Its protein is CASSPEGYNEQFF. Filled out from reference TRBV11-2 and TRBJ2-1, the complete variable domain reads EAGVAQSPRYKIIEKRQSVAFWCNPISGHATLYWYQQILGQGPKLLIQFQNNGVVDDSQLPKDRFSAERLKGVDSTLKIQPAKLEDSAVYLCASSPEGYNEQFFGPGTRLTVL.

The chain has TRBV2 and TRBJ1-1; the D is unclear. In germline, CDR1 is SNHLY, CDR2 FYNNEI. The CDR3 runs 11 residues. The germline V and J ends were trimmed by 7 bases and 8 bases, with 11 bases remaining between them. The CDR3: CASIVYIEAFF. Written as DNA, the CDR3 is TGTGCCAGCATAGTATATATAGAAGCTTTCTTT.

The rearrangement uses TRBV5-5 and TRBJ1-5; no clear D gene. The CDR3 is 14 residues long. CDR1 is SGHKS, CDR2 YYEKEE, per germline (reference sequence). Trimming took off 1 base at V and 4 bases at J, with 9 bases between the two ends. The CDR3 region has the DNA TGTGCCAGCAGCTTGTCGGGAGATAATCAGCCCCAGCATTTT. Translation: CASSLSGDNQPQHF.

This sequence joins TRBV30 and TRBJ1-5; no firm D call. The V end lost 0 bases, the J end lost 7 bases, and 10 bases lay between the germline ends. Germline V gene sequence: CDR1 GTSNPN, CDR2 SVGIG (reference sequence). The CDR3 spans 13 residues. The CDR3 reads CAWSVQGGQPQHF. Here the CDR3 DNA reads TGTGCCTGGAGTGTACAAGGAGGGCAGCCCCAGCATTTT.

This clone has more than one count but fewer than ten. V usage is TRBV28 and J usage is TRBJ2-2; maybe TRBD1 (5 bases). The CDR3 runs 14 residues. V was trimmed by 6 bases and J by 1 base, leaving 9 bases between them. Looked up from germline, CDR1 is MDHEN and CDR2 is SYDVKM. The CDR3 here is CASRGALNTGELFF. The CDR3 nucleotides read TGTGCCAGCAGAGGGGCCTTGAACACCGGGGAGCTGTTTTTT. The entire variable domain, with the rest obtained from reference TRBV28 and TRBJ2-2, is as follows: DVKVTQSSRYLVKRTGEKVFLECVQDMDHENMFWYRQDPGLGLRLIYFSYDVKMKEKGDIPEGYSVSREKKERFSLILESASTNQTSMYLCASRGALNTGELFFGEGSRLTVL.

The rearrangement links TRBV11-3 to TRBJ2-7; D remains ambiguous. This CDR3 region has 11 residues. Per the germline V gene, CDR1 is SGHNT and CDR2 is YENEEA. The germline V and J ends were trimmed by 4 bases and 5 bases, with 6 bases remaining between them. CDR3 sequence reads: CASSSLDEQYF. Here the CDR3 DNA reads TGTGCCAGCAGCTCACTTGACGAGCAGTACTTC.

V is TRBV7-2 and J is TRBJ2-1, with D possibly matching TRBD1 (5 bases). The V end lost 5 bases, the J end lost 4 bases, and 18 bases lay between the germline ends. Germline values: CDR1 SGHTA, CDR2 FQGNSA. The CDR3 is made up of 16 amino acids. The CDR3 protein is CASSLQPPRVYNEQFF. The CDR3 bases are TGTGCCAGCAGCCTACAACCGCCCAGGGTTTACAATGAGCAGTTCTTC.

The chain recombines TRBV7-3 with TRBJ2-1; perhaps TRBD2 as D (6 bases). This CDR3 is built from 17 residues. Germline-derived CDR1 and CDR2 are SGHTA and FQGTGA. V lost 2 bases, J lost 0 bases, and 14 bases lay in between. The DNA of the CDR3 is TGTGCCAGCAGCTTATATGGGACTCAGAGCTCCTACAATGAGCAGTTCTTC. It is translated as CASSLYGTQSSYNEQFF.